These 13 T cell receptor beta chains share one sample of origin, sequenced in a study of T cells after yellow fever vaccination. TCRdb redid the calling of the 5' RACE reads with MiXCR, one entry per CDR3 protein. The data show more than 300,000 distinct CDR3 sequences, with around 10% seen just once and about 3.5% held by the top ten. The specimen was CD4+ T cells sorted from PBMCs, collected 45 days after the yellow fever booster vaccination. Every receptor here comes from a man aged 18-30 years who received the YFV17D yellow fever vaccine.

The chain couples TRBV6-6 to TRBJ1-2; D is unclear. Per germline, CDR1 MNHNY and CDR2 SVGAGI (reference sequence). CDR3 length equals 13 residues. V was pared by 0 bases and J by 11 bases, with 13 bases between. In DNA form, the CDR3 reads TGTGCCAGCAGTTACTCAGAACGGTTCGGGTACACCTTC. Residues: CASSYSERFGYTF.

The chain links TRBV5-1 to TRBJ2-3; 9 bases agree with TRBD1. Per the germline V gene, CDR1 is SGHRS and CDR2 is YFSETQ. This CDR3 region has 15 residues. The trim removed 4 bases at V and 4 bases at J, leaving 7 bases unmatched. CDR3 loop: CASSVGQGYADTQYF. The CDR3 bases are TGCGCCAGCAGCGTGGGACAGGGTTATGCAGATACGCAGTATTTT.

This clonotype was detected only a few times. V gene TRBV7-3 combines with J gene TRBJ2-1; 10 bases are shared with TRBD2. The CDR3 loop spans 17 amino acids. The germline V gene encodes CDR1 SGHTA and CDR2 FQGTGA. V lost 5 bases to trimming and J lost 7 bases; unmatched junction nucleotides: 14. The CDR3 nucleotides read TGTGCCAGCAGCCCGGGGTTGGGTAGCGGGGGGATAAATGAGCAGTTCTTC. This sequence encodes CASSPGLGSGGINEQFF.

This clonotype has a handful of counts. The chain couples TRBV5-1 to TRBJ2-1; D ambiguous. The germline CDR1 and CDR2 sequences are SGHRS and YFSETQ. The V end lost 2 bases, the J end lost 7 bases, and 7 bases lay between the germline ends. The CDR3 length is 12 residues. CDR3 sequence reads: CASSFPANEQFF. The DNA for the CDR3 is TGCGCCAGCAGCTTTCCCGCAAATGAGCAGTTCTTC.

This clonotype showed up just a few times. V is TRBV6-5 and J is TRBJ1-2; TRBD1 agrees at 7 bases. Germline V gives CDR1 MNHEY, CDR2 SVGAGI. This CDR3 has 15 residues. With V trimmed by 6 bases and J by 0 bases, 7 bases remained unmatched. The CDR3 loop reads CASSTLGQPNYGYTF. As DNA, the CDR3 is TGTGCCAGCAGCACGCTGGGACAGCCTAACTATGGCTACACCTTC.

This clonotype was recorded at least ten times. The rearrangement joins TRBV20-1 to TRBJ2-2; D remains ambiguous. The V and J ends lost 6 bases and 4 bases respectively, with 9 bases between them. Germline V lookup: CDR1 DFQATT, CDR2 SNEGSKA (reference sequence). The CDR3 is made up of 12 amino acids. The CDR3 DNA is TGCAGTGCCTCTAACCCCACCGGGGAGCTGTTTTTT. Residues: CSASNPTGELFF.

This clonotype came up a few times. The chain couples TRBV9 to TRBJ1-1, with D tentatively TRBD1 (6 bases). Trimming shortened V by 4 bases and J by 8 bases, and 18 bases separated the two germline ends. The CDR3 runs to 14 residues. CDR1 SGDLS and CDR2 YYNGEE come from the germline V gene. The CDR3 sequence: CASSPRQEHREAFF. CDR3 coding DNA: TGTGCCAGCAGCCCTCGACAGGAGCATAGAGAAGCTTTCTTT.

The chain uses TRBV6-2 or TRBV6-3 and TRBJ2-1; unclear D gene. Germline V gene data show CDR1 as MNHEY and CDR2 as SVGEGT. The CDR3 length is 11 residues. V lost 5 bases, J lost 7 bases, and 6 bases lay in between. Here the CDR3 DNA reads TGTGCCAGCAGTCGCCGGAATGAGCAGTTCTTC. Translating gives CASSRRNEQFF.

A few counts support this clonotype. The chain uses TRBV5-1 and TRBJ2-5; no reliable D call. With 0 bases removed from V and 1 base from J, the gap between germline ends came to 7 bases. CDR3 size: 14 residues. Looked up from germline, CDR1 is SGHRS and CDR2 is YFSETQ. DNA of the CDR3: TGCGCCAGCAGCTTGGCGGCAGGCCAAGAGACCCAGTACTTC. This gives the protein CASSLAAGQETQYF.

The J gene is TRBJ2-5, the V gene TRBV20-1; D gene uncertain. The CDR3 is made up of 11 amino acids. Trimming left V 3 bases short and J 1 base short, with 3 bases between. The germline V gene encodes CDR1 DFQATT and CDR2 SNEGSKA (reference sequence). The CDR3 region is CSARVQETQYF. CDR3 nucleotides: TGCAGTGCTAGGGTCCAAGAGACCCAGTACTTC.

This rearrangement joins TRBV28 to TRBJ1-5; TRBD1 matches 7 bases. Looked up from germline, CDR1 is MDHEN and CDR2 is SYDVKM. The CDR3 runs to 14 residues. The V gene end was trimmed by 6 bases and the J gene end by 7 bases; junction bases not matched to a gene: 9. CDR3 sequence (DNA): TGTGCCAGCAGACCTTACAGGGGAGGCCAGCCCCAGCATTTT. Its protein is CASRPYRGGQPQHF.

This clonotype has a count of ten or more. The chain combines TRBV7-9 with TRBJ2-5, with D tentatively TRBD1 (5 bases). CDR1 and CDR2 (germline): SEHNR, FQNEAQ (reference sequence). The ends were cut back, 6 bases at V and 5 bases at J, with 7 bases in the middle. The CDR3 sequence is 11 residues long. The CDR3 reads CASRQEETQYF. The CDR3 DNA sequence: TGTGCCAGCAGACAGGAGGAGACCCAGTACTTC.

The chain has TRBV9 and TRBJ2-5; perhaps TRBD2 as D (6 bases). The CDR3 extends over 15 amino acids. CDR1 is SGDLS, CDR2 YYNGEE, per germline. V was trimmed by 0 bases and J by 2 bases, leaving 11 bases between them. DNA for the CDR3: TGTGCCAGCAGCGTAGTATCAGGGACTCAAGAGACCCAGTACTTC. It is translated as CASSVVSGTQETQYF.